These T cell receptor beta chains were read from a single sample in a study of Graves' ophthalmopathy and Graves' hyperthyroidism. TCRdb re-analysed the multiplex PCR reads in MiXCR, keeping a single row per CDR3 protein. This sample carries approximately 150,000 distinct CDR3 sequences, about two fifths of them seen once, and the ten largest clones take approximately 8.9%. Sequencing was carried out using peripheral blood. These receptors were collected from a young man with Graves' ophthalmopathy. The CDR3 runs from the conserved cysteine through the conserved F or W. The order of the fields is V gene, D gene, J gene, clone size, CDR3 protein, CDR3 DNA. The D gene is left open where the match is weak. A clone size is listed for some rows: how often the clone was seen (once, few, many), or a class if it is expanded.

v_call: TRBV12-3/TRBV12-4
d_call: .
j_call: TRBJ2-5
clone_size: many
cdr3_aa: CASSLRGQETQYF
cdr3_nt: TGTGCCAGCAGTTTAAGGGGGCAAGAGACCCAGTACTTC

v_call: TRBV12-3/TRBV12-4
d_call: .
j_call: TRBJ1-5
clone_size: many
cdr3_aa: CASTLGATTYSNQPQHF
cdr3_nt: TGTGCCAGCACCCTTGGGGCCACGACTTATAGCAATCAGCCCCAGCATTTT

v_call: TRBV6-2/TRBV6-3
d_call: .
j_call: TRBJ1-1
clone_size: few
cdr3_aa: CASSSLLDRGDTEAFF
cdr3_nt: TGTGCCAGCAGTTCCCTGCTTGATAGAGGAGACACTGAAGCTTTCTTT

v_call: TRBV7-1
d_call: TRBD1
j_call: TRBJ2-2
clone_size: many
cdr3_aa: CASSSLDRGHPSANTGELFF
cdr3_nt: TGTGCCAGCAGCTCCCTGGACAGGGGGCATCCCTCTGCGAACACCGGGGAGCTGTTTTTT

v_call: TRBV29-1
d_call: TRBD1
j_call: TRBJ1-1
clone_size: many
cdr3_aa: CSVFRGLGEAFF
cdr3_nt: TGCAGCGTCTTCAGGGGGCTGGGTGAAGCTTTCTTT

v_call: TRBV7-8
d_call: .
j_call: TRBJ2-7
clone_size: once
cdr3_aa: CASSETTGNYEQYF
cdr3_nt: TGTGCCAGCAGCGAAACGACAGGCAACTACGAGCAGTACTTC

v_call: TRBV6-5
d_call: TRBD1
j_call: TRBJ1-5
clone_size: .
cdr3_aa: CASSYSNRGGNQPQHF
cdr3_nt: TGTGCCAGCAGTTACTCGAACAGGGGTGGCAACCAGCCCCAGCATTTT

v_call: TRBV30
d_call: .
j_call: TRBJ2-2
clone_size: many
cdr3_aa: CAWRRLETGELFF
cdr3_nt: TGTGCCTGGAGAAGACTGGAAACCGGGGAGCTGTTTTTT

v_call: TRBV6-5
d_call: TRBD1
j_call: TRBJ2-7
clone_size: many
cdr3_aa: CASSYSITGQPYEQYF
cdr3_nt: TGTGCCAGCAGTTACTCTATTACGGGACAGCCCTACGAGCAGTACTTC

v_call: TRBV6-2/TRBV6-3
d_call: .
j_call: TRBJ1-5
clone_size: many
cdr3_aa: CASSSDKVNQPQHF
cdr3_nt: TGTGCCAGCAGCAGCGACAAGGTCAATCAGCCCCAGCATTTT

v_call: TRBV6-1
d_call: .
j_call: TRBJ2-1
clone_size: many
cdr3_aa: CASSYGAGEQFF
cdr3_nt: TGTGCCAGCAGTTATGGTGCGGGTGAGCAGTTCTTC

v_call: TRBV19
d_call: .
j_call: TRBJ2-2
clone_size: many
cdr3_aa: CASSAGVTGELFF
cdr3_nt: TGTGCCAGTAGTGCCGGGGTGACCGGGGAGCTGTTTTTT

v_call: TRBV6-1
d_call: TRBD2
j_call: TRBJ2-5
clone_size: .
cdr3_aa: CASSEGEGPRETQYF
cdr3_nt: TGTGCCAGCAGTGAAGGGGAGGGGCCTAGGGAGACCCAGTACTTC

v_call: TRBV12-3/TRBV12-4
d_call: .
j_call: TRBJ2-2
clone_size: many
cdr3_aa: CASSTGLHTGELFF
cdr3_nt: TGTGCCAGCAGTACAGGGCTTCACACCGGGGAGCTGTTTTTT

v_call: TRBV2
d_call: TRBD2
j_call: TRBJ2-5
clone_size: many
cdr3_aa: CASRQTSGVSEETQYF
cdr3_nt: TGTGCCAGCAGGCAGACTAGCGGGGTATCCGAAGAGACCCAGTACTTC

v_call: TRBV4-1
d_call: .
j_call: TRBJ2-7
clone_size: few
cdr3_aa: CASRPYVRAYEQYF
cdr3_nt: TGCGCCAGCAGGCCGTATGTAAGGGCCTACGAGCAGTACTTC

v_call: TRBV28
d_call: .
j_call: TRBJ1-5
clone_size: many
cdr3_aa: CASRRDSLSNQPQHF
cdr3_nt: TGTGCCAGCAGACGAGACAGTCTTAGCAATCAGCCCCAGCATTTT

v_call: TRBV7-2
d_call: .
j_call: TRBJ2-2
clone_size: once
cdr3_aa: CASSLSDRRAPIDTGELFF
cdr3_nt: TGTGCCAGCAGCCTATCGGACAGGAGGGCCCCTATTGACACCGGGGAGCTGTTTTTT

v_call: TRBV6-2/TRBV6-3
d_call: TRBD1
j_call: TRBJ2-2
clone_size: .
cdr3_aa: CASSLTGGDYGGELFF
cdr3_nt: TGTGCCAGCAGTCTTACAGGGGGCGATTATGGCGGGGAGCTGTTTTTT

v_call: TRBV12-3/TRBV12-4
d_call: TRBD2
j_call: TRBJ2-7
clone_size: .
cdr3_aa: CASSKLAGTYEQYF
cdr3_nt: TGTGCCAGCAGTAAACTAGCGGGGACCTACGAGCAGTACTTC

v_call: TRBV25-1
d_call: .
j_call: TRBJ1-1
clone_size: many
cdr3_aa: CASSEYGNPGRPEAFF
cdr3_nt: TGTGCCAGCAGTGAATATGGGAACCCGGGTCGGCCTGAAGCTTTCTTT

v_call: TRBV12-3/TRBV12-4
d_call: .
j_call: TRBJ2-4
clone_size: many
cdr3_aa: CASSLVRHLAKNIQYF
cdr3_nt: TGTGCCAGCAGTTTAGTACGGCACCTTGCCAAAAACATTCAGTACTTC

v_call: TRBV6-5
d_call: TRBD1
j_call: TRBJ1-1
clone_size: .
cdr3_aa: CASSSWGQGTEAFF
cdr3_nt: TGTGCCAGCAGTTCCTGGGGACAGGGGACTGAAGCTTTCTTT

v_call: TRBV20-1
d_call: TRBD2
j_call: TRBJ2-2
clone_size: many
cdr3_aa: CSGTSGRASNTGELFF
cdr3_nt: TGCAGTGGGACTAGCGGGAGGGCTTCGAACACCGGGGAGCTGTTTTTT

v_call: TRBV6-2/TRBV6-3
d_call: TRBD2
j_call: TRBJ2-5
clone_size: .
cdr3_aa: CASSYPPAATSVLQETQYF
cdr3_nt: TGTGCCAGCAGTTACCCCCCCGCCGCGACTAGCGTCCTCCAAGAGACCCAGTACTTC

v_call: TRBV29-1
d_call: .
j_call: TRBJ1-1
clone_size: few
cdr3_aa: CSVVNTEAFF
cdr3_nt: TGCAGCGTTGTGAACACTGAAGCTTTCTTT

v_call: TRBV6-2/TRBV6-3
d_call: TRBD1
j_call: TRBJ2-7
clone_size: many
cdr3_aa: CGTSGGSSYEQYF
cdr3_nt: TGTGGGACCTCAGGGGGTTCGAGCTACGAGCAGTACTTC

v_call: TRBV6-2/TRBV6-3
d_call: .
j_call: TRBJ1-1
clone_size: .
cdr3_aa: CASSYKGPHTEAFF
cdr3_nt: TGTGCCAGCAGTTATAAAGGGCCGCACACTGAAGCTTTCTTT

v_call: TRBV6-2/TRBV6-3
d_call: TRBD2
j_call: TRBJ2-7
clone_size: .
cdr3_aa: CASTNGLAGTYEQYF
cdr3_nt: TGTGCCAGCACCAACGGGCTAGCGGGAACCTACGAGCAGTACTTC

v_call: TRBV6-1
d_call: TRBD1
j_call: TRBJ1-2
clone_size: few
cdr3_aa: CASRHRQGRYGYTF
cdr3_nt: TGTGCCAGCAGGCACCGACAGGGCCGCTATGGCTACACCTTC

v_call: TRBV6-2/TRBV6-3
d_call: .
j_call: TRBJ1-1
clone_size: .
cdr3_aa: CASSYAGVGGEAFF
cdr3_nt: TGTGCCAGCAGTTACGCAGGGGTAGGTGGTGAAGCTTTCTTT

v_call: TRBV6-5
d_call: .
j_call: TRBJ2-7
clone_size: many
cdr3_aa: CASRGVYEQYF
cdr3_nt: TGTGCCAGCAGGGGGGTCTACGAGCAGTACTTC

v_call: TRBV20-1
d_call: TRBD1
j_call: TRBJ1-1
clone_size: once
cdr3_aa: CSAPPWDRVLTEAFF
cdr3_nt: TGCAGTGCTCCTCCCTGGGACAGGGTCCTCACTGAAGCTTTCTTT

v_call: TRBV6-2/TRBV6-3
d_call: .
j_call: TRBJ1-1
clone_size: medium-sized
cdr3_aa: CASSYVHGGSNTEAFF
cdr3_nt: TGTGCCAGCAGTTACGTCCACGGGGGCAGTAACACTGAAGCTTTCTTT

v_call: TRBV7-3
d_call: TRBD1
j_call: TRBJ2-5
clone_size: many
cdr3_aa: CASSPDGTGVTEQYF
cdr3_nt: TGTGCCAGCAGCCCAGACGGGACAGGGGTAACTGAGCAGTACTTC

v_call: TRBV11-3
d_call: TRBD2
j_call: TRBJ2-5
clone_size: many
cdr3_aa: CASSSGGFRRETQYF
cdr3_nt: TGTGCCAGCAGCTCGGGAGGGTTCCGCAGGGAGACCCAGTACTTC

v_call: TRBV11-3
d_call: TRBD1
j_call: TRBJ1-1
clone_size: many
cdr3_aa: CASSIHLGQGAVDTEAFF
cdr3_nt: TGTGCCAGCAGCATACATCTGGGACAGGGGGCGGTGGACACTGAAGCTTTCTTT

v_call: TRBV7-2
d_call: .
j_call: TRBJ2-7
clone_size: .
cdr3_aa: CASRRQGGGYEQYF
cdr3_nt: TGTGCCAGCAGGAGGCAGGGAGGGGGATACGAGCAGTACTTC

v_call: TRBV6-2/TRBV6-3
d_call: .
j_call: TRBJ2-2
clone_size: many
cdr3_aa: CASRWTVEGLSGELFF
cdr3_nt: TGTGCCAGCAGGTGGACAGTTGAGGGGTTATCCGGGGAGCTGTTTTTT

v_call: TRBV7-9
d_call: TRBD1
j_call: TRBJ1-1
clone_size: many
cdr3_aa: CASSQKSGTGGPEAFF
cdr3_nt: TGTGCCAGCAGCCAAAAATCCGGGACAGGGGGCCCTGAAGCTTTCTTT

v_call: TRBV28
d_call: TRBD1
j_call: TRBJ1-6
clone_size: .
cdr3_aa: CASSTWGQAGSPLHF
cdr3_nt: TGTGCCAGCAGTACCTGGGGACAGGCTGGTTCACCCCTCCACTTT

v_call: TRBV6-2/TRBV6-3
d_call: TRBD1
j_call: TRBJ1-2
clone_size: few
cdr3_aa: CASSYSGTGLFVTHGYTF
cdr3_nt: TGTGCCAGCAGTTACTCGGGGACAGGCCTCTTCGTCACTCATGGCTACACCTTC

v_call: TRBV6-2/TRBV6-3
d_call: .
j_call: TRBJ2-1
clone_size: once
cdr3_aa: CASSQTGNEQFF
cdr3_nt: TGTGCCAGCAGTCAGACGGGAAATGAGCAGTTCTTC

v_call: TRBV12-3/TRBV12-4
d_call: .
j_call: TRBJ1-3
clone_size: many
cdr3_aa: CATHRVAVGNTIYF
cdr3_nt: TGTGCCACACACAGAGTAGCGGTTGGAAACACCATATATTTT

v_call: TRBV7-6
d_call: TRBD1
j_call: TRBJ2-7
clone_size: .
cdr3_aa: CASSLTGGREQYF
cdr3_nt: TGTGCCAGCAGCCTTACAGGGGGGCGCGAGCAGTACTTC

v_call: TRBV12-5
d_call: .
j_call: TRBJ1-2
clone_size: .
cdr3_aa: CASGSRNNYGYTF
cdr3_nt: TGTGCTAGTGGTTCGAGGAATAACTATGGCTACACCTTC

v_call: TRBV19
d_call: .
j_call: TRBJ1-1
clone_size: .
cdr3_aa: CASSLPLPGHENTEAFF
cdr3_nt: TGTGCCAGTAGTCTACCTCTACCGGGACACGAGAACACTGAAGCTTTCTTT

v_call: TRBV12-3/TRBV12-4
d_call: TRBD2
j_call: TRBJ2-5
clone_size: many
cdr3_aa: CASRFSGRAGETQYF
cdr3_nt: TGTGCCAGCAGGTTTAGCGGGAGGGCCGGGGAGACCCAGTACTTC

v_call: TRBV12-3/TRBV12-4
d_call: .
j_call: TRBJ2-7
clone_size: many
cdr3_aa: CASSSSRVPAGQYF
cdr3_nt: TGTGCCAGCAGTTCCTCTCGTGTCCCCGCTGGGCAGTACTTC

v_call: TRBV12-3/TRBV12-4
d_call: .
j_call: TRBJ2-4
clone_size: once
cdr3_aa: CASSLPGGVQYF
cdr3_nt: TGTGCCAGCAGTTTACCAGGAGGAGTGCAGTACTTC